Listed below are T cell receptor beta chains from one sample, sequenced in a study of tissue T cells after allogeneic stem cell transplantation. Clones were sequenced by immunoSEQ multiplex PCR, and TCRdb holds only the in-frame ones, with some missing. The table shows under 50,000 clones, with just under 95% occurring only once. This material consisted of blood, taken before transplantation. These receptors originate from a woman aged 40 to 75 who later had graft-versus-host disease after an allogeneic stem cell transplant. CDR3s include the opening cysteine and the closing phenylalanine or tryptophan. D genes are given only for firm matches. Some rows mark clone size as missing; the rest say once, few, many or name a class of expanded clone.

TRBJ1-6	NA	10	NA	TRBV28	CASGLSPLHF	TGTGCCAGTGGTCTCTCACCCCTCCACTTT
TRBJ2-2	NA	13	NA	TRBV6-4	CASSVRNTGELFF	TGTGCCAGCAGTGTCAGGAACACCGGGGAGCTGTTTTTT
TRBJ1-5	TRBD1	14	NA	TRBV3-1/TRBV3-2	CASSPRQGAQPQHF	TGTGCCAGCAGCCCACGACAGGGGGCCCAGCCCCAGCATTTT
TRBJ2-1	NA	13	NA	TRBV29-1	CSVLSRDRNEQFF	TGCAGCGTTCTGTCCAGGGATAGGAATGAGCAGTTCTTC
TRBJ2-7	NA	11	NA	TRBV12-3/TRBV12-4	CASSLGYEQYF	TGTGCCAGCAGTTTAGGGTACGAGCAGTACTTC
TRBJ1-1	NA	14	NA	TRBV5-1	CASSLQHRNTEAFF	TGCGCCAGCAGCTTGCAGCATAGGAACACTGAAGCTTTCTTT
TRBJ2-7	NA	15	NA	TRBV6-1	CASSEPGGISYEQYF	TGTGCCAGCAGTGAACCTGGAGGGATATCCTACGAGCAGTACTTC
TRBJ2-5	NA	13	NA	TRBV15	CATSRATKETQYF	TGTGCCACCAGCAGAGCAACCAAAGAGACCCAGTACTTC
TRBJ2-4	NA	12	NA	TRBV30	CAWSVRRNIQYF	TGTGCCTGGAGTGTACGCCGAAACATTCAGTACTTC
TRBJ2-2	NA	13	NA	TRBV4-3	CASSQGFNGELFF	TGCGCCAGCAGCCAAGGATTCAACGGGGAGCTGTTTTTT
TRBJ1-5	NA	15	once	TRBV9	CASSAQTGPNQPQHF	TGTGCCAGCAGCGCCCAGACAGGCCCCAATCAGCCCCAGCATTTT
TRBJ2-1	TRBD2	14	NA	TRBV10-3	CAISETSVNNEQFF	TGTGCCATCAGTGAGACTAGCGTCAACAATGAGCAGTTCTTC
TRBJ2-7	TRBD1	13	NA	TRBV10-3	CAINRQGGGEQYF	TGTGCCATCAACAGACAGGGGGGGGGCGAGCAGTACTTC
TRBJ1-1	TRBD1	15	NA	TRBV6-5	CASSRRTGKITEAFF	TGTGCCAGCAGTCGACGGACAGGGAAAATCACTGAAGCTTTCTTT
TRBJ2-1	TRBD1	14	NA	TRBV5-1	CASSEGQGAFQQFF	TGCGCCAGCAGCGAGGGACAGGGGGCATTTCAGCAGTTCTTC
TRBJ2-2	TRBD2	15	NA	TRBV7-2	CASTLASGRAGELFF	TGTGCCAGCACCCTAGCTAGCGGGAGAGCCGGGGAGCTGTTTTTT
TRBJ2-7	NA	14	NA	TRBV28	CASSWGGGGVEQYF	TGTGCCAGCAGTTGGGGAGGGGGAGGGGTCGAGCAGTACTTC
TRBJ1-6	NA	14	few	TRBV19	CASTGGVYNSPLHF	TGTGCCAGTACGGGAGGAGTCTATAATTCACCCCTCCACTTT
TRBJ2-3	NA	14	NA	TRBV14	CASSQYSTVFYQYF	TGTGCCAGCAGCCAGTACTCGACAGTATTTTATCAGTATTTT
TRBJ1-1	TRBD1	14	NA	TRBV4-3	CASSLLFGGGEAFF	TGCGCCAGCAGCCTCCTTTTCGGAGGGGGCGAAGCTTTCTTT